This note documents a single T cell receptor beta chain sequence. The PCR used 60 Vbeta and 13 Jbeta primers. The assay was immunoSEQ multiplex PCR, and TCRdb's table has in-frame clones only and misses some. The table records fewer than 200,000 clones, 65% to 85% of them present only once. These data belong to a study of cytomegalovirus exposure and HLA in healthy donors. Sequenced material: PBMCs. The receptor comes from a woman between 18 and 29 years old in good health and CMV-seronegative.

Here the CDR3 reads CASSPQDWNEQFF. The CDR3 nucleotides read TGTGCCAGCAGCCCCCAGGACTGGAATGAGCAGTTCTTC. The gene calls are TRBV9 and TRBJ2-1; possibly TRBD2 for D (5 bases). The CDR3 is 13 amino acids. Trimming left V 4 bases short and J 7 bases short, with 12 bases between. Germline V gene data show CDR1 as SGDLS and CDR2 as YYNGEE.